This T cell receptor (beta chain) was sequenced in a study of T cells in Graves' hyperthyroidism and ophthalmopathy. Study context: Before any treatment, at initial diagnosis, peripheral blood was collected.

CDR1 is MNHEY, CDR2 SMNVEV, per germline (reference sequence). CDR3 length: 16 amino acids. Trimming took 4 bases from V and 5 from J; bases not matched to a gene: 12. Study-wide results and limits: Blood shared most expanded thyroid clonotypes above 0.001. Before onset, by a median of 6.5 months, the model predicted ophthalmopathy.

In making diagnoses, clinical symptoms, serum thyroxine and TRAb, thyroid ultrasound and orbital computed tomography were all used. RNA transcripts provided the source from which TCR beta CDR3 regions were amplified. The HTBI primer set served for first-round RT-PCR of the TCR CDR3. In TCRdb, the multiplex PCR reads were re-called with MiXCR into one record per CDR3 protein. The table has around 540,000 distinct CDR3 sequences, approximately 16% seen once. This clonotype showed up many times. Antigen unknown. The chain carries TRBV27 and TRBJ2-7, with TRBD1 identical over 9 bases. Sequences were obtained from blood. The receptor comes from a woman under 40 with Graves' ophthalmopathy. The CDR3: CASSWLGDRGWDEQYF. In DNA form, the CDR3 reads TGTGCCAGCAGTTGGCTGGGTGACAGGGGGTGGGACGAGCAGTACTTC.